This T cell receptor beta chain appears in the sequencing data of a study of tumor-infiltrating lymphocytes in primary liver carcinoma. Germline DNA was extracted too, while blood RNA derived from unsorted whole blood. With a constant-region primer, TCR beta cDNA was made from about 0.55 ug of total RNA. A slightly modified ARM-PCR protocol with three nested multiplex PCR rounds produced these TCR beta libraries. Both of the initial two PCR rounds ran for about 11 cycles and employed TRBV1-TRBV30 forward primers alongside a C-beta reverse primer. From the multiplex PCR reads, TCRdb called clonotypes with MiXCR, one entry per CDR3 protein. The sample includes about 200,000 distinct CDR3 sequences, around three fifths of them seen just once. On this clonotype itself: No conserved phenylalanine or tryptophan ends this CDR3, so it is likely a read error.

The CDR3 consists of 14 residues. In germline, CDR1 is SGHAT, CDR2 FQNNGV. The sequence was obtained from a woman in her fifties or sixties with primary liver carcinoma and hepatitis B virus infection. Sequenced sample: peripheral blood. This chain links TRBV11-2 with TRBJ1-1; no definite D call. CDR3 residues: CDSSFLDKNTEAFI. The CDR3 nucleotides are TGTGACAGCAGCTTTCTCGACAAGAACACTGAAGCTTTCATT.